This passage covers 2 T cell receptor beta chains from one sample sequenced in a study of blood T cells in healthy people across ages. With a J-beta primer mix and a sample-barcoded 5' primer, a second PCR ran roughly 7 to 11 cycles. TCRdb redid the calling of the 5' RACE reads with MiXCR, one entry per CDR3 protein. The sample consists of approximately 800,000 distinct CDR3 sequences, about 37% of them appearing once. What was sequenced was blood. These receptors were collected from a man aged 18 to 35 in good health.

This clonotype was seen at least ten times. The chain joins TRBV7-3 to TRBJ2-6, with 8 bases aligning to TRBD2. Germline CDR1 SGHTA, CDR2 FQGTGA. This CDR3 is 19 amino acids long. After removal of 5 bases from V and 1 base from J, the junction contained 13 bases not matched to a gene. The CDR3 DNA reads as TGTGCCAGCAGCAAAAGCCCCGGGACTAGTTATTCTGGGGCCAACGTCCTGACTTTC. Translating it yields CASSKSPGTSYSGANVLTF.

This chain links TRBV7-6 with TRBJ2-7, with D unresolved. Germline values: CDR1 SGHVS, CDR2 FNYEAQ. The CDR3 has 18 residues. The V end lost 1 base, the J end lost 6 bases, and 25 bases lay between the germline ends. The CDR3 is CASSLVDSRRYSDIEQYF. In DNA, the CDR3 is TGTGCCAGCAGCTTAGTCGACTCTAGACGATACTCAGATATCGAGCAGTACTTC.